Following are 26 T cell receptor beta chains from one sample sequenced in a study of CD8 T cells in ankylosing spondylitis. These receptors lack a known antigen. MiXCR, run by TCRdb on the 5' RACE reads, gives a single entry per CDR3 protein. The sample includes just under 550,000 distinct CDR3 sequences, approximately 11% seen only once; the top ten take approximately 7%. Study observations and caveats: Seven to nine highly homologous variants made up a TCR beta motif, and this motif appeared characteristic of ankylosing spondylitis blood.

Sequencing was done on a sample of blood, either unsorted or a sorted T cell fraction (not recorded which). The source of these receptors is a male donor with ankylosing spondylitis.

This clonotype was detected many times. The rearrangement uses TRBV7-9 and TRBJ2-2; 9 bases agree with TRBD2. Germline V gene data show CDR1 as SEHNR and CDR2 as FQNEAQ (reference sequence). V shed 5 bases and J 3 bases; nucleotides not matched to a gene: 4. The CDR3 is made up of 15 amino acids. For the CDR3, the DNA is TGTGCCAGCAGCCGTAGCGGGAGTTACACCGGGGAGCTGTTTTTT. This gives the protein CASSRSGSYTGELFF. Variable domain in full (rest from reference TRBV7-9 and TRBJ2-2): DTGVSQNPRHKITKRGQNVTFRCDPISEHNRLYWYRQTLGQGPEFLTYFQNEAQLEKSRLLSDRFSAERPKGSFSTLEIQRTEQGDSAMYLCASSRSGSYTGELFFGEGSRLTVL.

Only a few counts were recorded for this clonotype. The J gene is TRBJ2-3, the V gene TRBV3-1, with 14 positions matching TRBD2. Germline trimming cut 3 bases from V and 4 bases from J; bases unmatched to any gene: 3. CDR1 LGHDT and CDR2 YNNKEL come from the germline V gene (reference sequence). The CDR3 has 16 amino acids. CDR3 nucleotide sequence: TGTGCCAGCAGCCAGGGACTAGCGGGAGTAGCAGATACGCAGTATTTT. Its protein product is CASSQGLAGVADTQYF.

In its sample, this clonotype was seen a few times. In DNA, the CDR3 is TGTGCCAGCAGCTACACAGGGTGGACCGGGGAGCTGTTTTTT. Residues: CASSYTGWTGELFF. The chain has TRBV7-6 and TRBJ2-2; D possibly corresponds to TRBD1 (6 bases). This CDR3 is 14 amino acids long. CDR1 and CDR2 (germline): SGHVS, FNYEAQ. Trimming pared 4 bases from V and 5 bases from J, leaving 11 bases between.

This clonotype was observed at least ten times. V gene TRBV28 combines with J gene TRBJ2-3; TRBD2 matches 10 bases. Germline V gene lookup returns CDR1 MDHEN and CDR2 SYDVKM. This CDR3 comprises 17 residues. The ends lost 1 base at V and 2 bases at J; junction bases unmatched: 6. The CDR3 reads CASSLSASGSITDTQYF. In DNA, the CDR3 is TGTGCCAGCAGTTTATCGGCTAGCGGGAGTATCACAGATACGCAGTATTTT.

CDR3 region: CASKRWTDFKQYV. The DNA of the CDR3 is TGTGCCAGCAAAAGATGGACAGATTTTAAGCAGTACGTC. The chain has TRBV6-2 or TRBV6-3 and TRBJ2-7; D may be TRBD1 (6 bases). V lost 7 bases and J lost 8, with 18 bases in between. This CDR3 spans 13 amino acids. Per germline, CDR1 MNHEY and CDR2 SVGEGT.

This clonotype was seen only a few times. The chain joins TRBV5-1 to TRBJ2-3; 7 bases map to TRBD2. Trimming at V came to 4 bases and at J to 3 bases, leaving 11 bases not matched to a gene. This CDR3 contains 16 residues. CDR1 is SGHRS, CDR2 YFSETQ, per germline. CDR3 residues: CASSVAGASGTDTQYF. CDR3 DNA: TGCGCCAGCAGCGTGGCCGGGGCTAGCGGTACAGATACGCAGTATTTT. The entire variable domain, with the rest obtained from reference TRBV5-1 and TRBJ2-3, is as follows: KAGVTQTPRYLIKTRGQQVTLSCSPISGHRSVSWYQQTPGQGLQFLFEYFSETQRNKGNFPGRFSGRQFSNSRSEMNVSTLELGDSALYLCASSVAGASGTDTQYFGPGTRLTVL.

With respect to this clonotype: Mismatch with germline at one junction end may stem from a read error. The rearrangement uses TRBV20-1 and TRBJ2-5; 7 bases align to TRBD1. The CDR3 loop spans 14 amino acids. The germline V gene encodes CDR1 DFQATT and CDR2 SNEGSKA (reference sequence). The CDR3 DNA sequence: TGCAGTGCTAGCTTCTGGACAGGCCAAGAGACCCGGTACTTC. Its translation is CSASFWTGQETRYF.

This chain links TRBV12-3 or TRBV12-4 with TRBJ2-3, with a tentative D call TRBD2 (7 bases). Trimming removed 8 bases from V and 2 bases from J, with 20 bases in between. The CDR3 is made up of 16 amino acids. CDR3 sequence reads: CASSARRGGYTDTQYF. For the CDR3, the DNA is TGTGCCAGCTCGGCAAGGAGGGGGGGGTACACAGATACGCAGTATTTT.

In its sample, this clonotype was seen a few times. The chain uses TRBV14 and TRBJ2-6; TRBD1 is a possible D gene (7 bases). Trimming shortened V by 1 base and J by 0 bases, and 13 bases separated the two germline ends. This CDR3 is 18 amino acids long. Looked up from germline, CDR1 is SGHDN and CDR2 is FVKESK. The CDR3 DNA follows: TGTGCCAGCAGCCAAGTCCCAGGGGGGTTCTCTGGGGCCAACGTCCTGACTTTC. It specifies CASSQVPGGFSGANVLTF.

V usage is TRBV2 and J usage is TRBJ2-3; D is perhaps TRBD2 (5 bases). Germline V gene lookup returns CDR1 SNHLY and CDR2 FYNNEI. The V end was cut by 6 bases, the J end by 6 bases, with 13 bases between. This CDR3 contains 13 residues. Here the CDR3 DNA reads TGTGCCAGCAGGAGGACTCCGGGGGATACGCAGTATTTT. This gives the protein CASRRTPGDTQYF. Drawing the rest from reference TRBV2 and TRBJ2-3, the complete variable domain is EPEVTQTPSHQVTQMGQEVILRCVPISNHLYFYWYRQILGQKVEFLVSFYNNEISEKSEIFDDQFSVERPDGSNFTLKIRSTKLEDSAMYFCASRRTPGDTQYFGPGTRLTVL.

This chain joins TRBV19 and TRBJ2-7; D is ambiguous. V was pared by 5 bases and J by 1 base, with 12 bases between. The CDR3 runs 14 residues. Germline-derived CDR1 and CDR2 are LNHDA and SQIVND (reference sequence). This CDR3 reads CASSSNSGSYEQYF. CDR3 bases: TGTGCCAGTAGTTCAAACAGTGGGTCCTACGAGCAGTACTTC.

V usage is TRBV7-2 and J usage is TRBJ1-1, with a weak D call TRBD1 (5 bases). Germline V gene data show CDR1 as SGHTA and CDR2 as FQGNSA. Trimming left V 2 bases short and J 5 bases short, with 9 bases between. The CDR3 covers 13 residues. CDR3 residues: CASSLWGYTEAFF. The CDR3 coding sequence is TGTGCCAGCAGCTTATGGGGGTATACTGAAGCTTTCTTT.

This clonotype came up many times. The rearrangement joins TRBV21-1 to TRBJ2-1. TRBV21-1 is tagged as a pseudogene. This CDR3 has 13 amino acids. The CDR3 region has the DNA TGTGCCAGCAGGGGTGAATTGGGCAATGAGCAGTTCTTC. This sequence encodes CASRGELGNEQFF.

Many counts were recorded for this clonotype. The V call is TRBV5-1, the J call TRBJ2-1; 7 nucleotides line up with TRBD2. Germline CDR1 and CDR2: SGHRS and YFSETQ. Unmatched junction bases numbered 6, after V lost 2 bases and J lost 4 bases. This CDR3 spans 15 amino acids. CDR3 nucleotide sequence: TGCGCCAGCAGCTTAGGTAGCGGGCTGTACAATGAGCAGTTCTTC. Amino acid sequence: CASSLGSGLYNEQFF.

This clonotype was found a few times. The V and J genes are TRBV5-1 and TRBJ2-5, with TRBD2 matching over 12 bases. CDR1 is SGHRS, CDR2 YFSETQ, per germline. Trimming cost V 5 bases and J 4 bases; bases outside gene matches: 3. The CDR3 is 14 amino acids. The CDR3 here is CASRETSGGETQYF. The CDR3 DNA is TGCGCCAGCAGGGAGACTAGCGGGGGAGAGACCCAGTACTTC. Supplemented by reference TRBV5-1 and TRBJ2-5, the full variable domain reads KAGVTQTPRYLIKTRGQQVTLSCSPISGHRSVSWYQQTPGQGLQFLFEYFSETQRNKGNFPGRFSGRQFSNSRSEMNVSTLELGDSALYLCASRETSGGETQYFGPGTRLLVL.

The sample holds a few counts of this clonotype. V usage is TRBV20-1 and J usage is TRBJ1-2; D is unresolved. This CDR3 region has 9 residues. Germline CDR1 DFQATT, CDR2 SNEGSKA (reference sequence). V was clipped by 6 bases and J by 8 bases, with 7 bases between them. CDR3 DNA: TGCAGTGCCTCTGACGGCTACACCTTC. It encodes CSASDGYTF.

As regards this clonotype: Being one base from a much bigger clone, this may be a read error. The V and J genes are TRBV12-3 or TRBV12-4 and TRBJ2-3; 8 bases are shared with TRBD2. CDR3 length: 14 amino acids. With V trimmed by 6 bases and J by 1 base, 3 bases remained unmatched. CDR3 nucleotides: TGTGCCAGCAGCATTAGCGGGGGCACAGATACGCAGTATTTT. Protein product: CASSISGGTDTQYF.

This clonotype has only a few counts. The chain joins TRBV9 to TRBJ2-2, with no clear D. Trimming removed 0 bases at V and 7 bases at J, with 4 bases between. The CDR3 runs to 12 residues. In germline, CDR1 is SGDLS, CDR2 YYNGEE. CDR3: CASSVAIGELFF. CDR3 nucleotides: TGTGCCAGCAGCGTAGCTATCGGGGAGCTGTTTTTT.

This clonotype was observed a few times. The genes are TRBV24-1 and TRBJ2-1; 10 nucleotides line up with TRBD2. The CDR3 is 14 amino acids. Germline CDR1 KGHDR, CDR2 SFDVKD. V lost 6 bases and J lost 6; bases outside the gene matches: 4. The CDR3 protein is CATSTGLASNEQFF. The CDR3 bases are TGTGCCACCAGTACGGGACTAGCGAGCAATGAGCAGTTCTTC.

Only a few counts were recorded for this clonotype. This sequence joins TRBV29-1 and TRBJ1-1; D call uncertain. Germline V lookup: CDR1 SQVTM, CDR2 ANQGSEA. CDR3 length: 11 amino acids. V lost 4 bases, J lost 5 bases, and 8 bases lay in between. DNA for the CDR3: TGCAGCGTTGCCTTGAGTACTGAAGCTTTCTTT. Translating it yields CSVALSTEAFF.

The sample holds many counts of this clonotype. The chain joins TRBV6-2 or TRBV6-3 to TRBJ2-7; 8 bases line up with TRBD1. The V gene end was trimmed by 6 bases and the J gene end by 5 bases; junction bases not matched to a gene: 3. The CDR3 spans 12 residues. Germline V gives CDR1 MNHEY, CDR2 SVGEGT. In DNA, the CDR3 is TGTGCCAGCAGAGGACAGGGCGACGAGCAGTACGTC. As protein: CASRGQGDEQYV.

In DNA, the CDR3 is TGTGCCAGCAGCCAAGTAGGGTCCAAGGGTAATCAGCCCCAGCATTTT. Translated: CASSQVGSKGNQPQHF. This chain links TRBV7-2 with TRBJ1-5; D not resolved. V lost 5 bases, J lost 4 bases, and 18 bases lay in between. This CDR3 is built from 16 residues. Per germline, CDR1 SGHTA and CDR2 FQGNSA.

This clonotype was seen only a few times. J is TRBJ2-4 and V is TRBV5-6; D possibly matches TRBD1 or TRBD2 (5 bases each). The CDR3 has 13 amino acids. V was shortened by 4 bases and J by 8 bases, with 13 bases between the two germline ends. The V gene's germline CDR1 is SGHDT and CDR2 YYEEEE. CDR3 bases: TGTGCCAGCAGCCCGGCAGGGACGGACATTCAGTACTTC. This codes for CASSPAGTDIQYF.

This rearrangement joins TRBV5-1 to TRBJ2-1; weak D call: TRBD1 (6 bases). The CDR3 spans 16 residues. Trimming cost V 3 bases and J 4 bases, with 17 bases left between them. From germline, CDR1 is SGHRS and CDR2 YFSETQ. The DNA of the CDR3 is TGCGCCAGCAGCTCATCCGGGACACTCTCTTACAATGAGCAGTTCTTC. It is translated as CASSSSGTLSYNEQFF.

This clonotype was detected ten times or more. The genes are TRBV5-1 and TRBJ1-1, with D perhaps matching TRBD1 (5 bases). The CDR3 sequence is 15 residues long. CDR1 is SGHRS, CDR2 YFSETQ, per germline. Trimming pared 6 bases from V and 0 bases from J, leaving 15 bases between. Here the CDR3 reads CASTPSGTVNTEAFF. The DNA for the CDR3 is TGCGCCAGCACACCTTCCGGGACCGTGAACACTGAAGCTTTCTTT. The whole variable domain, remainder taken from reference TRBV5-1 and TRBJ1-1, is KAGVTQTPRYLIKTRGQQVTLSCSPISGHRSVSWYQQTPGQGLQFLFEYFSETQRNKGNFPGRFSGRQFSNSRSEMNVSTLELGDSALYLCASTPSGTVNTEAFFGQGTRLTVV.

The chain uses TRBV11-3 and TRBJ2-1; 7 bases fit TRBD2. Trimming at V came to 2 bases and at J to 3 bases, leaving 7 bases not matched to a gene. The length of the CDR3 is 16 residues. Germline CDR1 SGHNT, CDR2 YENEEA. Here the CDR3 reads CASSLTGLGGYNEQFF. Here the CDR3 DNA reads TGTGCCAGCAGCTTAACCGGACTAGGAGGCTACAATGAGCAGTTCTTC.